Sequencing of this T cell receptor beta chain was carried out in a study of cytomegalovirus exposure and HLA in healthy donors. The study, taken as a whole, reports: Most TCR beta V segments were productive about 90% or about 30% of the time in an earlier analysis.

Of note for this clone: As yet, its antigen is unknown.

V lost 1 base and J 6 bases, leaving 16 bases between the germline ends. CDR3 length: 16 residues. In germline, CDR1 is SGHTA, CDR2 FQGNSA. Researchers ran the PCR with 60 Vbeta and 13 Jbeta primers. The assay was immunoSEQ multiplex PCR, and TCRdb's table has in-frame clones only and misses some. The sample has 65,000 to 85,000 clones; about three quarters are singletons. V and J are TRBV7-2 and TRBJ1-5; D is possibly TRBD1 (6 bases). The receptor's source is a male donor in good health and CMV-seropositive. Material: PBMCs. CDR3 nucleotide sequence: TGTGCCAGCAGCTTAGATCGGCCAAGAGGGGGTCAGCCCCAGCATTTT. It is translated as CASSLDRPRGGQPQHF. The entire variable domain, with the rest obtained from reference TRBV7-2 and TRBJ1-5, is as follows: GAGVSQSPSNKVTEKGKDVELRCDPISGHTALYWYRQSLGQGLEFLIYFQGNSAPDKSGLPSDRFSAERTGGSVSTLTIQRTQQEDSAVYLCASSLDRPRGGQPQHFGDGTRLSIL.